Below, one TCR beta chain is given with its context. This clone was observed a handful of times. No antigen is known for it. There are no base qualities to consult, and no much larger clone falls within one base. For sequencing of the TCRbeta CDR3 region, genomic DNA was extracted from the sorted cells. The immunoSEQ Assay was used to sequence the TCRbeta CDR3 regions. The clones in this table, taken by TCRdb from immuneACCESS, are in-frame only. Not every clone is retained; where verified, under half of the shortfall comes from an unresolved V gene, and the cause of the rest is unknown. Present in this sample are 90,000 to 100,000 clones, around 85% of which were seen just once. The top ten clonotypes cover roughly 0.52% of the sample. These data belong to a study of OX40 agonist ivuxolimab in advanced cancers. Background for the entire study: Ivuxolimab was a fully human IgG2 agonistic monoclonal antibody targeting the costimulatory receptor OX40 (CD134). Intravenous ivuxolimab was administered to patients every 2 weeks at six dose levels: 0.01, 0.1, 0.3, 1.5, 3 and 10 mg/kg. Of the 50 or so patients in dose escalation, about 19 had hepatocellular carcinoma, approximately 15 had melanoma, 9 had renal cell carcinoma and 9 had head and neck cancer. A male proportion of roughly 80% and a mean age of approximately 58 years, ranging from roughly 23 to 80, were recorded for the dose-escalation cohort. Patients were allowed to have had prior anti-PD-1, anti-PD-L1 or anti-CTLA-4 therapy, and around two fifths of the dose-escalation patients had been treated with checkpoint inhibitors. Partial responses were achieved by three dose-escalation patients, of whom one had hepatocellular carcinoma and two had cutaneous melanoma. The purpose of peripheral TCRbeta sequencing was to test whether ivuxolimab changed TCR sequence diversity and led to clonal T-cell expansion. The monotherapy dose-escalation portion (N ≈ 55 patients) of the phase I ivuxolimab trial is reported in the paper.

Results and caveats for the whole study, not just this receptor: Low levels of normalized T-cell clonal expansion were also seen in some patients who did not respond. After ivuxolimab, more expanded clones were found on average in CD8+ T cells than in CD4+ T cells. At doses from 0.1 to 3.0 mg/kg, clonal expansion was seen in both CD4+ and CD8+ blood T cells between baseline and week 6. In the 0.1-3.0 mg/kg groups, partial responders were among the patients with the lowest normalized peripheral clonal expansion, particularly in CD8+ T cells. The antigen specificity of the peripheral T cells that underwent clonal expansion was not determined.

The trial excluded patients who had a history of autoimmune disease or were on systemic immunosuppression. In every dose cohort, peripheral blood was drawn for TCR sequencing at baseline, cycle 4 day 1, and cycle 7 day 1. The samples were drawn from a first-in-human, open-label, multicenter phase I dose-escalation trial of ivuxolimab. The trial enrolled adults with locally advanced or metastatic head and neck squamous cell, hepatocellular, melanoma or renal cell carcinoma. CD4+ and CD8+ T cells were sorted separately from peripheral blood before TCR sequencing. The sample in question was CD4+ or CD8+ T cells sorted from blood, obtained in a trial of the OX40 agonist ivuxolimab. The clonotype comes from an adult with an advanced solid tumor such as melanoma, head and neck, liver or kidney cancer.

In nucleotide form, the sequence is TGTGCCAGCAGTCCTACCGGGACAGGGGGTACTGAAGCTTTCTTT. It codes for CASSPTGTGGTEAFF. The chain is made from TRBV9 and TRBJ1-1; a stretch of 11 junction bases matches TRBD1. The germline V gene supplies CDR1 SGDLS and CDR2 YYNGEE. The germline V and J ends show losses of 5 bases and 5 bases respectively, and no gene match explains 8 bases of the junction. Counted from cysteine to phenylalanine, this CDR3 has 15 amino acids. Here the CDR3 DNA is all that survives: 45 bases in frame from base 1.